The sequence of this TCR beta chain was determined in a study of T cell responses to AZD1222 COVID-19 vaccine (dated by TCRdb to the early 2020s). About the investigation overall: A total of 233 trial participants underwent TCR sequencing, of whom about 200 had received two doses of AZD1222 and roughly 26 had received two doses of the MenACWY control vaccine. Trial participants were enrolled by age into 18-55, 56-69 and 70-plus year subgroups, with approximately 150, 28 and 58 TCR-sequenced participants respectively. Study-wide findings and limitations: Because no samples from the day 14 peak response were available, repertoires could be characterized only after the peak T cell response. Vaccine-associated CD4 TCRs spanned the whole spike protein, with dominant responses in regions 160-218 and 743-854. Nearly half of unique spike-specific TCRs reportedly recognized epitopes outside regions mutated in the B.1.351 and B.1.1.7 variants. Conclusions about previously exposed vaccinees were limited because only five to seven AZD1222 recipients were SARS-CoV-2 seropositive at baseline. Most participants were white British and females outnumbered males, and the authors suggested that clonal diversity may have been underestimated. After two AZD1222 doses, spike-specific TCR breadth and depth were significantly higher than at day 0 and than in MenACWY recipients. The 56-69-year group was small, and its depth increase did not reach significance, likely because of low power.

The CDR3 regions of human TCRbeta chains were analyzed by immunosequencing. Per the original workflow: Repertoire TCRs were matched against a reference library of SARS-CoV-2-specific TCRs generated with the MIRA antigen-specificity platform. Breadth meant the fraction of unique TCRs that were SARS-CoV-2-associated, whereas depth meant the fraction of total T cells that were SARS-CoV-2-associated. Each spike-specific TCR was assigned to its reactive spike region and to a CD4 or CD8 class using the MIRA data. Log10-transformed breadth and depth values were compared by one-way ANOVA with Sidak's multiple comparisons tests. Drawn from immuneACCESS, this table holds only the in-frame rearrangements with V and J called that TCRdb kept. Clones are partly lost; checked studies trace under half to an unresolved V gene and leave the rest unexplained. That table furnishes V, J and clone size, whereas the DNA furnished D and trimming. The table for this sample lists about 140,000 clones. The ten top clones hold under 2.5% of the sample.

From a lookup of the germline V gene, CDR1 and CDR2 are MNHNS and SASEGT. V is shortened by 3 bases, J by 2 bases, and the region joining them spans 13 bases. From the cysteine through the phenylalanine, the CDR3 covers 15 amino acids. The entry retains the CDR3 DNA only, 45 bases that are in frame from base 1. To note about this clone: The specificity of this receptor is unknown.

The intended sense of this specimen's time point label: baseline before first vaccination. Vaccinee samples were obtained from the UK trials COV001 and COV002, which included a single-blind randomized controlled phase 2/3 trial of AZD1222 (ChAdOx1 nCoV-19) in healthy adults. For TCRbeta chain sequencing, PBMC samples were collected from trial participants at day 0 and at day 28 after the second dose. The receptor was isolated from an adult in good health. Sequencing was performed on peripheral blood. The chain was built from TRBV6-1 and TRBJ1-2, with a weak D call of TRBD1 (6 bases match). The CDR3 protein: CASSEGRGVNYGYTF. Read as DNA, the sequence is TGTGCCAGCAGTGAGGGGAGGGGGGTGAACTATGGCTACACCTTC.